The source of this T cell receptor beta chain is a study of blood T cell repertoires in COVID-19. The table came from immunoSEQ multiplex PCR; TCRdb's copy has only in-frame clones and leaves some out. The sample lists approximately 220,000 clones, approximately 82% occurring once. Germline CDR1 and CDR2: MDHEN and SYDVKM. The CDR3 length is 16 residues. V lost 4 bases and J lost 4, with 16 bases in between. Sequencing was done on a sample of peripheral blood. The chain is built from TRBV28 and TRBJ2-2, with D perhaps matching TRBD2 (5 bases). The sequence came from a woman in her fifties or sixties with acute or convalescent COVID-19. CDR3 DNA: TGTGCCAGCAGTTCTCTGGAGGCCCTTGGCACCGGGGAGCTGTTTTTT. This translates into CASSSLEALGTGELFF.